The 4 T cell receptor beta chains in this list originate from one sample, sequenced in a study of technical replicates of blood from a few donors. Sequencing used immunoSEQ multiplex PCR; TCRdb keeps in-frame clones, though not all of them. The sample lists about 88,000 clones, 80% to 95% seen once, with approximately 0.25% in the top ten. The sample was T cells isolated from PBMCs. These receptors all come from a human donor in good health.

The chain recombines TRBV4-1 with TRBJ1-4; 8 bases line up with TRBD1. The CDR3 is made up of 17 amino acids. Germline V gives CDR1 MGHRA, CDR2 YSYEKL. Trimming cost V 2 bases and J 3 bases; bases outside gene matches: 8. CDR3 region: CASSQIGTGPANEKLFF. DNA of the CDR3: TGCGCCAGCAGCCAAATCGGGACAGGTCCGGCTAATGAAAAACTGTTTTTT.

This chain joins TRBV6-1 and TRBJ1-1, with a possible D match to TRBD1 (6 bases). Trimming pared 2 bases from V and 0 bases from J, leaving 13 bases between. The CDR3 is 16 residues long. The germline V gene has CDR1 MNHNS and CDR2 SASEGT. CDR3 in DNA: TGTGCCAGCAGTGAACTCGGCAGGGGCTTGAACACTGAAGCTTTCTTT. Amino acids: CASSELGRGLNTEAFF.

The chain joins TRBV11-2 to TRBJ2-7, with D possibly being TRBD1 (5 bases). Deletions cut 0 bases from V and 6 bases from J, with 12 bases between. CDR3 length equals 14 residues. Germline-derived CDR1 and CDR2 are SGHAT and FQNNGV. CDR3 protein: CASSLEGRVGEQYF. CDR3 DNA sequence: TGTGCCAGCAGCTTAGAGGGGCGAGTTGGCGAGCAGTACTTC.

This CDR3 reads CATSSGGGSYNEQFF. Written as DNA, the CDR3 is TGTGCCACCTCCTCCGGGGGAGGCTCCTACAATGAGCAGTTCTTC. The V and J genes are TRBV10-3 and TRBJ2-1; maybe TRBD2 (6 bases). Germline V gene sequence: CDR1 ENHRY, CDR2 SYGVKD. The ends were cut back, 10 bases at V and 0 bases at J, with 16 bases in the middle. CDR3 size: 15 residues.